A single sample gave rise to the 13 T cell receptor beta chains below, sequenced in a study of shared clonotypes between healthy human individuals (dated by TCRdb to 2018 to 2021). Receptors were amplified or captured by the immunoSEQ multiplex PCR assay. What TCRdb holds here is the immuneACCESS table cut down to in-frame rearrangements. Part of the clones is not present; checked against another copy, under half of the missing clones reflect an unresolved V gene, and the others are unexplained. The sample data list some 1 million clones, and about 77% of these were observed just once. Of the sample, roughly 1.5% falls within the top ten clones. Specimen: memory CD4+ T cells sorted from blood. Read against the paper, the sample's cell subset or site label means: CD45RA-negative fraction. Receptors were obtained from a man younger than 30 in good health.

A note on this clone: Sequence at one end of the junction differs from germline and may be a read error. The CDR3 DNA reads TGTGCTAGCAGCTTAGGGGGGCCAGATACGCAGTATTTT. Protein: CASSLGGPDTQYF. The chain combines TRBV7-7 with TRBJ2-3; D tentatively fits TRBD1 or TRBD2 (6 bases each). Germline loops: CDR1 SSHAT, CDR2 FNYEAQ (reference sequence). The CDR3 sequence is 13 residues long. The whole variable domain, filled in from reference TRBV7-7 and TRBJ2-3, reads GAGVSQSPRYKVTKRGQDVTLRCDPISSHATLYWYQQALGQGPEFLTYFNYEAQPDKSGLPSDRFSAERPEGSISTLTIQRTEQRDSAMYRCASSLGGPDTQYFGPGTRLTVL.

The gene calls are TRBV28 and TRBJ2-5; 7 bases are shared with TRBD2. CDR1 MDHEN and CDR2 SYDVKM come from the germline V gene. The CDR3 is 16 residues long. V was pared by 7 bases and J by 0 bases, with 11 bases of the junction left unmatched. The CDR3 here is CASTSPGRGNQETQYF. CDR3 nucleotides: TGTGCCAGCACCAGCCCCGGGCGGGGGAACCAAGAGACCCAGTACTTC. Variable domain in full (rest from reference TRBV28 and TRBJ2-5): DVKVTQSSRYLVKRTGEKVFLECVQDMDHENMFWYRQDPGLGLRLIYFSYDVKMKEKGDIPEGYSVSREKKERFSLILESASTNQTSMYLCASTSPGRGNQETQYFGPGTRLLVL.

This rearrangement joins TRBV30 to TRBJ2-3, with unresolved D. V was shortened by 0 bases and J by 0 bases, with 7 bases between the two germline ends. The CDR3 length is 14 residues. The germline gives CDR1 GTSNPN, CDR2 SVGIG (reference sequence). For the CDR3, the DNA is TGTGCCTGGAGTGTAGGCAGGAGCACAGATACGCAGTATTTT. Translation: CAWSVGRSTDTQYF.

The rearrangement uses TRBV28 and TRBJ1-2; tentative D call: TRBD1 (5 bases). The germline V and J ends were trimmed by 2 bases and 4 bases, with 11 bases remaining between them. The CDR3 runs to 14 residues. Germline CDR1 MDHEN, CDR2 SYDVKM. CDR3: CASSLGGKSYGYTF. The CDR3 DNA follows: TGTGCCAGCAGTTTAGGGGGGAAGAGCTATGGCTACACCTTC.

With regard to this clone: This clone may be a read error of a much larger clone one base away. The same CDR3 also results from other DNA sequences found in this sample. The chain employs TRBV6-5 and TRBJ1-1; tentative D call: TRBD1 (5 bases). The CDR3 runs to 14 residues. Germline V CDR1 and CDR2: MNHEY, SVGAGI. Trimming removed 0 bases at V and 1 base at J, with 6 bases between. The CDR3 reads CASSYSTANTEAFF. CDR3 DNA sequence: TGTGCCAGCAGTTACTCGACAGCGAACACTGAAGCTTTCTTT.

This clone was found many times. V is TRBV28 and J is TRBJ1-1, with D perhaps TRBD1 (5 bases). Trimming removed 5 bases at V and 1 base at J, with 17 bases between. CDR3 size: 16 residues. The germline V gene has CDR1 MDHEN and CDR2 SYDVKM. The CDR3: CASSRYGEGPNTEAFF. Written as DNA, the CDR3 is TGTGCCAGCAGTCGATACGGCGAGGGGCCGAACACTGAAGCTTTCTTT.

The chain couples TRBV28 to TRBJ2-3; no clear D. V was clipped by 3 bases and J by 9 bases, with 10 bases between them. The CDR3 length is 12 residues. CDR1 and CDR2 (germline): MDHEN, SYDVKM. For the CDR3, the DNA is TGTGCCAGCAGTTTCTCCCTCGACACGCAGTATTTT. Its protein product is CASSFSLDTQYF.

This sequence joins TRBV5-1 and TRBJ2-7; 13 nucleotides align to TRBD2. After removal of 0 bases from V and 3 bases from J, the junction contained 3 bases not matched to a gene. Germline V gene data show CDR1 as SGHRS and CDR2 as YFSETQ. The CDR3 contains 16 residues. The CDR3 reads CASSLARTSGGYEQYF. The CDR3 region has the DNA TGCGCCAGCAGCTTGGCCCGGACTAGCGGGGGCTACGAGCAGTACTTC.

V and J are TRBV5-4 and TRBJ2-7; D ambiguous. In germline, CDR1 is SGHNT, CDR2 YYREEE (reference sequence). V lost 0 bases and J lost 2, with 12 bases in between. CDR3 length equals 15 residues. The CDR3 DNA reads TGTGCCAGCAGCTTGGATTTCGGGTTGACCTACGAGCAGTACTTC. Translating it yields CASSLDFGLTYEQYF.

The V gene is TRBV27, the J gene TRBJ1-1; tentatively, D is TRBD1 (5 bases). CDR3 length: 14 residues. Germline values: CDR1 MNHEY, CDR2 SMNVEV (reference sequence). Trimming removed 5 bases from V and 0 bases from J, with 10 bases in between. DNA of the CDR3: TGTGCCAGCAGTCAGGGCCCCATGAACACTGAAGCTTTCTTT. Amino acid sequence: CASSQGPMNTEAFF.

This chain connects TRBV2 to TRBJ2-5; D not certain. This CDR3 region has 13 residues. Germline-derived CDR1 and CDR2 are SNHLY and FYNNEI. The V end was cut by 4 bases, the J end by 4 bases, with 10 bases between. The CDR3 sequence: CASSVVLGETQYF. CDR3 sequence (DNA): TGTGCCAGCAGTGTGGTATTGGGAGAGACCCAGTACTTC.

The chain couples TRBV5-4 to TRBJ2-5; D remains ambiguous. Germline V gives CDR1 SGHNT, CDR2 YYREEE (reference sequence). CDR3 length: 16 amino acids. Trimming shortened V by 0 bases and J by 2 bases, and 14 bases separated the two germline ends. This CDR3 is CASSLGVSRGQETQYF. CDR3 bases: TGTGCCAGCAGCTTGGGGGTCTCTAGAGGTCAAGAGACCCAGTACTTC. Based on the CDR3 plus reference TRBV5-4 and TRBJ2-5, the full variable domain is ETGVTQSPTHLIKTRGQQVTLRCSSQSGHNTVSWYQQALGQGPQFIFQYYREEENGRGNFPPRFSGLQFPNYSSELNVNALELDDSALYLCASSLGVSRGQETQYFGPGTRLLVL.

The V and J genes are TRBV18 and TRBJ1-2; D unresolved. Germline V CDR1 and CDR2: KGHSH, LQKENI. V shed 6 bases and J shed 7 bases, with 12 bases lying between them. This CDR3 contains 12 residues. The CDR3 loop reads CASSSTDRGYTF. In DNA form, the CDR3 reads TGTGCCAGCTCCAGCACGGACCGTGGCTACACCTTC.